This T cell receptor beta chain is drawn from a study of T-cell reconstitution after alpha-beta-depleted transplantation in children. V was trimmed by 5 bases and J by 6 bases, leaving 16 bases between them. The CDR3 runs 15 residues. Germline CDR1 is KGHDR and CDR2 is SFDVKD. The authors prepared the TCRbeta library with unique molecular identifiers. One entry per CDR3 protein, called by TCRdb with MiXCR from the PCR reads. This sample carries roughly 220,000 distinct CDR3 sequences, around 9.7% of them seen once, and the ten largest clones take about 5%. This clonotype was seen at least ten times. The chain carries TRBV24-1 and TRBJ2-1; D possibly matches TRBD1 or TRBD2 (5 bases each). The source material was PBMCs from the stem cell graft donor, sampled from the stem cell graft. The TCR originated in a human donor who donated a stem cell graft to a child with SCID. In nucleotides, the CDR3 is TGTGCCACCAGTGTTGAGGGGCGCGCGGGCAATGAGCAGTTCTTC. Translating it yields CATSVEGRAGNEQFF.